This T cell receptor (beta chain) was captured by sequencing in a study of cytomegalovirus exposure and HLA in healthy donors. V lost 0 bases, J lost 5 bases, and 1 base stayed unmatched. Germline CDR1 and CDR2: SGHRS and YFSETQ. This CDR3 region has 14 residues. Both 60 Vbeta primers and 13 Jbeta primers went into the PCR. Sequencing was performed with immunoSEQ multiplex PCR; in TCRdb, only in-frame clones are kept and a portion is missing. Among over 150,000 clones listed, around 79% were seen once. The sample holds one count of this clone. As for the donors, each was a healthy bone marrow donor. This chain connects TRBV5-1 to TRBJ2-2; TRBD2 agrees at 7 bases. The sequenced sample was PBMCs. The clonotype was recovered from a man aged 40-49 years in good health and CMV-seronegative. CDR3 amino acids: CASSLGAGTGELFF. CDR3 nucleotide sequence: TGCGCCAGCAGCTTGGGAGCGGGGACCGGGGAGCTGTTTTTT.